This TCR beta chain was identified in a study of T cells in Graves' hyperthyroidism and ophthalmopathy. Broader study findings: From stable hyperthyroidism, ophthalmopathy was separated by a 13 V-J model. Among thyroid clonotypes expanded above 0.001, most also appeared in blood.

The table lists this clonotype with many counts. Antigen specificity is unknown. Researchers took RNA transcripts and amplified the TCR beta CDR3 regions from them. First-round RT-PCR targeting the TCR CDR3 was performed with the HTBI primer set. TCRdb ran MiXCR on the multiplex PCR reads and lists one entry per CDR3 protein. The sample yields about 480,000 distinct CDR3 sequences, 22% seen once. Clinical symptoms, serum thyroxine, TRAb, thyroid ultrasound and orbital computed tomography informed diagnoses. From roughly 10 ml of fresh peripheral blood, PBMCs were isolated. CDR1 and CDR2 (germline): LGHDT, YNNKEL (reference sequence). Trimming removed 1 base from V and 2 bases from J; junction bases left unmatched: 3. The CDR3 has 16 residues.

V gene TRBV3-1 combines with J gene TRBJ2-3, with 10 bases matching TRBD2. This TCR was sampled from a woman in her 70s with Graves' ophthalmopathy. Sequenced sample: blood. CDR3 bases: TGTGCCAGCAGCCAAGTAGCGGGAGGCACCACAGATACGCAGTATTTT. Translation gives CASSQVAGGTTDTQYF.